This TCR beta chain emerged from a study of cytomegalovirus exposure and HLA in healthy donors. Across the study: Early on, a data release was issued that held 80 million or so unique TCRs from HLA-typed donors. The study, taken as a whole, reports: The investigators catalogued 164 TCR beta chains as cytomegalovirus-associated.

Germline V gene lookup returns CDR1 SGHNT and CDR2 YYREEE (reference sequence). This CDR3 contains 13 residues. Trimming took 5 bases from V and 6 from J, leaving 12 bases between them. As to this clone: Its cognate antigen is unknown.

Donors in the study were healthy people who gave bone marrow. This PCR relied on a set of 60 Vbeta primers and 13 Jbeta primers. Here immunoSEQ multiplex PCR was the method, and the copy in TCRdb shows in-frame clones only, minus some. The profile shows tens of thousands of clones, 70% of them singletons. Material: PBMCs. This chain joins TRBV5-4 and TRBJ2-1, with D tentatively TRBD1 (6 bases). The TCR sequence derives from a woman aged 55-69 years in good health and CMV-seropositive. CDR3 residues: CASSGGQINEQFF. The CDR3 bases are TGTGCCAGCAGTGGGGGCCAAATCAATGAGCAGTTCTTC. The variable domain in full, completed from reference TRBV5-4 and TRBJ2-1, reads ETGVTQSPTHLIKTRGQQVTLRCSSQSGHNTVSWYQQALGQGPQFIFQYYREEENGRGNFPPRFSGLQFPNYSSELNVNALELDDSALYLCASSGGQINEQFFGPGTRLTVL.